The 15 T cell receptor beta chains presented below share a single source sample, sequenced in a study of CD8+ T cells in alopecia areata. cDNA serving as the sequencing template came from extracted, reverse transcribed RNA. Data came from immunoSEQ multiplex PCR; TCRdb stores just in-frame clones and leaves some out. The data contain about 190,000 clones, roughly 60% of them singletons. Treatment reported: oral pan-JAK inhibitor, 5-10 mg twice daily. The source material was CD4+ T cells sorted from blood, sampled at week 24, from a patient treated with tofacitinib. The receptors come from a human donor with alopecia areata.

The chain uses TRBV11-2 and TRBJ2-3; D may be TRBD2 (5 bases). The CDR3 length is 15 residues. Trimming stripped 5 bases from V and 5 bases from J, with 17 bases between. CDR1 is SGHAT, CDR2 FQNNGV, per germline. The DNA for the CDR3 is TGTGCCAGCAGCCAGAGGGTCGCCGAGGGAGATACGCAGTATTTT. This encodes CASSQRVAEGDTQYF.

This rearrangement joins TRBV29-1 to TRBJ1-2; D is possibly TRBD1 (5 bases). V was pared by 0 bases and J by 4 bases, with 12 bases between. This CDR3 spans 14 amino acids. Germline assignment: CDR1 SQVTM and CDR2 ANQGSEA. Here the CDR3 reads CSVEDPGTPYGYTF. Here the CDR3 DNA reads TGCAGCGTTGAAGATCCCGGGACGCCCTATGGCTACACCTTC.

The chain has TRBV25-1 and TRBJ1-2; 8 nucleotides line up with TRBD1. CDR3 length: 14 residues. V was clipped by 2 bases and J by 8 bases; unmatched bases: 7. The germline CDR1 and CDR2 sequences are MGHDK and SYGVNS. The CDR3 protein is CASSERRTGQGYTF. CDR3 coding DNA: TGTGCCAGCAGTGAACGTAGGACAGGGCAAGGCTACACCTTC.

Only a few counts were recorded for this clone. J is TRBJ2-7 and V is TRBV5-1; D is possibly TRBD1 or TRBD2 (5 bases each). The CDR3 runs 15 residues. V was clipped by 4 bases and J by 13 bases, with 27 bases between them. Looked up from germline, CDR1 is SGHRS and CDR2 is YFSETQ. The CDR3 spells CASSQELRRDVKRYF. CDR3 coding DNA: TGCGCCAGCAGCCAGGAGTTAAGACGGGACGTTAAAAGATACTTC.

The V and J genes are TRBV10-2 and TRBJ1-5; D ambiguous. The CDR3 has 14 amino acids. Trimming stripped 2 bases from V and 9 bases from J, with 14 bases between. Germline CDR1 WSHSY, CDR2 SAAADI. The CDR3 here is CASSERTTAWPQHF. For the CDR3, the DNA is TGCGCCAGCAGTGAGAGGACGACTGCTTGGCCCCAGCATTTT.

This sequence joins TRBV5-6 and TRBJ2-2; D ambiguous. The CDR3 runs 15 residues. Between the trimmed V and J ends, which lost 1 base and 4 bases, there was a span of 11 bases. Germline V gene data show CDR1 as SGHDT and CDR2 as YYEEEE. CDR3 DNA sequence: TGTGCCAGCAGCTTGCCGGCCGCGGCCACCGGGGAGCTGTTTTTT. This sequence encodes CASSLPAAATGELFF.

This clone was found a few times. V is TRBV7-2 and J is TRBJ2-4; the D is unclear. This CDR3 contains 16 residues. The germline CDR1 and CDR2 sequences are SGHTA and FQGNSA. Between the trimmed V and J ends, which lost 4 bases and 0 bases, there was a span of 13 bases. The CDR3 loop reads CASSSDTPLAKNIQYF. The DNA of the CDR3 is TGTGCCAGCAGCTCCGACACTCCGCTAGCCAAAAACATTCAGTACTTC.

The V gene is TRBV4-3, the J gene TRBJ1-4; TRBD1 matches 9 bases. Germline CDR1 and CDR2: LGHNA and YSLEER. With V trimmed by 0 bases and J by 8 bases, 4 bases remained unmatched. The CDR3 is made up of 15 amino acids. CDR3 region: CASSQEDRGSEKLFF. The CDR3 nucleotides are TGCGCCAGCAGCCAAGAAGACAGGGGGAGCGAAAAACTGTTTTTT.

This clone occurred a few times. The chain recombines TRBV9 with TRBJ1-1, with 9 nucleotides matching TRBD1. This CDR3 is 16 amino acids long. With 2 bases clipped from V and 0 bases from J, the junction kept 5 bases outside the gene matches. Germline V gives CDR1 SGDLS, CDR2 YYNGEE. The CDR3 reads CASSVHDRGMNTEAFF. DNA of the CDR3: TGTGCCAGCAGCGTCCACGACAGGGGGATGAACACTGAAGCTTTCTTT.

The chain is built from TRBV29-1 and TRBJ1-2, with 8 bases matching TRBD1. This CDR3 is 13 amino acids long. After removal of 6 bases from V and 6 bases from J, the junction contained 9 bases not matched to a gene. The germline gives CDR1 SQVTM, CDR2 ANQGSEA. The chain's CDR3 is CSVTQGDFDGYTF. CDR3 DNA: TGCAGCGTGACACAGGGGGATTTTGATGGCTACACCTTC.

This chain joins TRBV6-5 and TRBJ2-7, with 11 nucleotides matching TRBD1. V dropped 2 bases and J dropped 7; count of bases not matched to a gene: 10. Germline CDR1 is MNHEY and CDR2 is SVGAGI. CDR3 length equals 16 residues. CDR3 bases: TGTGCCAGCAGTTACCTCCGGACAGGGGGCATGGGGGAGCAGTACTTC. The encoded protein is CASSYLRTGGMGEQYF.

Of note for this clone: Other DNA variants within this sample encode the same CDR3. The chain is built from TRBV7-2 and TRBJ1-5, with 9 bases identical to TRBD1. The CDR3 loop spans 13 amino acids. Per germline, CDR1 SGHTA and CDR2 FQGNSA. Trimming at V came to 6 bases and at J to 7 bases, leaving 4 bases not matched to a gene. CDR3 loop: CASSRTGDQPQHF. The CDR3 DNA follows: TGTGCCAGCAGTAGGACAGGGGACCAGCCCCAGCATTTT.

In DNA, the CDR3 is TGTGCCAGCCAGACAGGGAACTATGGCTACACCTTC. Amino acids: CASQTGNYGYTF. V is TRBV6-5 and J is TRBJ1-2, with 7 bases identical to TRBD1. The V gene's germline CDR1 is MNHEY and CDR2 SVGAGI. The CDR3 runs to 12 residues. J gave up 2 bases and V 8 bases, and 2 bases lay outside the gene matches.

The chain carries TRBV7-3 and TRBJ2-1, with 8 nucleotides matching TRBD2. CDR3 length equals 14 residues. J lost 8 bases, V lost 0 bases, and 3 bases had no gene match. The V gene's germline CDR1 is SGHTA and CDR2 FQGTGA. The CDR3 sequence is CASSLTSGVHEQFF. The CDR3, as DNA: TGTGCCAGCAGCTTAACTAGCGGGGTGCATGAGCAGTTCTTC.

The gene calls are TRBV30 and TRBJ1-2; D remains unclear. This CDR3 contains 11 residues. Germline loops: CDR1 GTSNPN, CDR2 SVGIG (reference sequence). Trimming removed 2 bases at V and 7 bases at J, with 8 bases between. The CDR3 nucleotides read TGTGCCTGGAGTACGCGCACTGGCTACACCTTC. Translation gives CAWSTRTGYTF.